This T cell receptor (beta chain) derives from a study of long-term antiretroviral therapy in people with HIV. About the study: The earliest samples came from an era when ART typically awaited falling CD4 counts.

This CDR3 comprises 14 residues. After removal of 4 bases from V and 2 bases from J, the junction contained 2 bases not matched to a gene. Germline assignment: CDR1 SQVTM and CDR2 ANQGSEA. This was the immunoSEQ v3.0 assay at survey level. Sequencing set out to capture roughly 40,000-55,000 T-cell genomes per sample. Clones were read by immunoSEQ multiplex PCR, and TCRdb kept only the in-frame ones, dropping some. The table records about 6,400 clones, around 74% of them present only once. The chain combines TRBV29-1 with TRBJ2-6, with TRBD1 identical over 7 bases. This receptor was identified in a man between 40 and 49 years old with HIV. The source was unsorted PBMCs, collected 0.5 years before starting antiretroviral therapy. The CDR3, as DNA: TGCAGCGTTGGCGACAGGGCTGGGGCCAACGTCCTGACTTTC. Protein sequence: CSVGDRAGANVLTF.